What follows are 18 T cell receptor beta chains derived from one specimen sequenced in a study of blood T cell repertoires in COVID-19. Profiled with immunoSEQ multiplex PCR; TCRdb holds only in-frame clones, not every one. The table includes tens of thousands of clones, 78% detected once. Source material: peripheral blood. The receptors stem from a man older than 75 with acute or convalescent COVID-19.

The chain combines TRBV7-2 with TRBJ2-1; TRBD2 might be the D (7 bases). CDR1 is SGHTA and CDR2 is FQGNSA in the germline V gene. V lost 7 bases to trimming and J lost 3 bases, with 19 bases between them. This CDR3 region has 16 residues. Written as DNA, the CDR3 is TGTGCCAGCAAGGGGGGGGCTGGCCCTAGCTACAATGAGCAGTTCTTC. Protein sequence: CASKGGAGPSYNEQFF. The variable domain in full, with the rest retrieved from reference TRBV7-2 and TRBJ2-1, is GAGVSQSPSNKVTEKGKDVELRCDPISGHTALYWYRQSLGQGLEFLIYFQGNSAPDKSGLPSDRFSAERTGGSVSTLTIQRTQQEDSAVYLCASKGGAGPSYNEQFFGPGTRLTVL.

The table lists this clone with a few counts. The gene calls are TRBV3-1 (or the pseudogene TRBV3-2) and TRBJ1-5; weak D call: TRBD1 (5 bases). With 0 bases removed from V and 9 bases from J, the gap between germline ends came to 12 bases. Germline CDR1 reads LGHDT; CDR2 reads YNNKEL (reference sequence). This CDR3 has 14 residues. DNA for the CDR3: TGTGCCAGCAGCCAAGACGTAGGGGAGGGGCCCCAGCATTTT. Translated, it gives CASSQDVGEGPQHF.

This chain uses TRBV5-4 with TRBJ1-2, with D maybe TRBD1 (5 bases). From germline, CDR1 is SGHNT and CDR2 YYREEE (reference sequence). The CDR3 is made up of 11 amino acids. The V gene lost 0 bases and the J gene lost 8 bases, with 5 bases spanning the gap. The CDR3 coding sequence is TGTGCCAGCAGCTTGGACAGGGGCTACACCTTC. Translation: CASSLDRGYTF.

This clone occurred once. J is TRBJ1-2 and V is TRBV6-5; TRBD1 is a possible D gene (5 bases). Germline V CDR1 and CDR2: MNHEY, SVGAGI. The CDR3 runs 15 residues. V was trimmed by 0 bases and J by 4 bases, leaving 12 bases between them. The CDR3 nucleotides read TGTGCCAGCAGTTACTCTGCAGGGTCAGCCTATGGCTACACCTTC. It yields the protein CASSYSAGSAYGYTF.

The chain has TRBV29-1 and TRBJ2-7; tentative D call: TRBD1 (5 bases). Germline V gene lookup returns CDR1 SQVTM and CDR2 ANQGSEA. This CDR3 spans 16 amino acids. The V end was cut by 8 bases, the J end by 0 bases, with 23 bases between. As DNA, the CDR3 is TGCAGCTGCCGGACCGCCTCAGGGTTAAGCTCCTACGAGCAGTACTTC. The encoded protein is CSCRTASGLSSYEQYF.

The rearrangement uses TRBV2 and TRBJ2-7, with 7 bases matching TRBD1. J was trimmed by 4 bases and V by 6 bases; bases with no gene match: 9. Germline values: CDR1 SNHLY, CDR2 FYNNEI. This CDR3 spans 14 amino acids. This CDR3 is CASSTRTGTYEQYF. The CDR3 nucleotides are TGTGCCAGCAGCACAAGGACAGGCACTTACGAGCAGTACTTC.

The chain employs TRBV11-3 and TRBJ2-4, with 10 bases matching TRBD1. Losses at the gene ends were 5 bases for V and 9 bases for J; bases not matched to a gene: 10. The germline gives CDR1 SGHNT, CDR2 YENEEA. This CDR3 region has 15 residues. In DNA form, the CDR3 reads TGTGCCAGCAGCGCCTCGGGACAGGGGAATGGCATTCAGTACTTC. Translating it yields CASSASGQGNGIQYF.

The chain couples TRBV5-8 to TRBJ1-1; possibly TRBD1 for D (5 bases). The CDR3 has 16 amino acids. With 0 bases removed from V and 4 bases from J, the gap between germline ends came to 16 bases. Germline CDR1 and CDR2: SGHTS and YDEGEE. The CDR3 bases are TGTGCCAGCAGCTTGGTCCAACAGGTCGCTGGCACTGAAGCTTTCTTT. Translation: CASSLVQQVAGTEAFF.

The chain is built from TRBV19 and TRBJ2-3; D remains ambiguous. This CDR3 has 13 amino acids. CDR1 and CDR2 (germline): LNHDA, SQIVND (reference sequence). V was cut by 3 bases and J by 4 bases, with 8 bases left in between. The CDR3 region is CASSIQVADTQYF. The CDR3 nucleotides read TGTGCCAGTAGTATTCAGGTCGCAGATACGCAGTATTTT.

The genes are TRBV24-1 and TRBJ1-1; TRBD1 might be the D (5 bases). The ends were cut back, 1 base at V and 10 bases at J, with 12 bases in the middle. Germline V gene data show CDR1 as KGHDR and CDR2 as SFDVKD. The CDR3 consists of 13 residues. The CDR3 nucleotides are TGTGCCACCAGTGATTTACGGGGGTACCGAGCTTTCTTT. Its translation is CATSDLRGYRAFF.

This clone was counted only a few times. The rearrangement uses TRBV5-1 and TRBJ2-3, with 7 bases matching TRBD2. CDR1 SGHRS and CDR2 YFSETQ come from the germline V gene. This CDR3 is built from 15 residues. V lost 0 bases and J lost 2; bases outside the gene matches: 3. The CDR3 sequence: CASSLGAGTTDTQYF. The CDR3 DNA sequence: TGCGCCAGCAGCTTGGGAGCGGGGACCACAGATACGCAGTATTTT.

V is TRBV5-1 and J is TRBJ2-5; TRBD2 matches 11 bases. Germline CDR1 reads SGHRS; CDR2 reads YFSETQ. The CDR3 covers 15 residues. J lost 5 bases, V lost 4 bases, and 7 bases had no gene match. CDR3 DNA: TGCGCCAGCAGCCCGGGGACTAGCGGAAGTGAGACCCAGTACTTC. Amino acids: CASSPGTSGSETQYF.

The table lists this clone with many counts. The chain recombines TRBV5-1 with TRBJ2-7; 8 nucleotides match TRBD2. The CDR3 consists of 16 residues. Trimming took 3 bases from V and 7 from J; bases not matched to a gene: 15. Germline lookup yields CDR1 SGHRS and CDR2 YFSETQ. The CDR3: CASSSGGTSSWGEQYF. The DNA for the CDR3 is TGCGCCAGCAGCTCTGGCGGGACTAGTTCTTGGGGGGAGCAGTACTTC.

The rearrangement joins TRBV3-1 (or the pseudogene TRBV3-2) to TRBJ2-7; 14 bases match TRBD2. Per germline, CDR1 LGHDT and CDR2 YNNKEL (reference sequence). The trim removed 6 bases at V and 6 bases at J, leaving 7 bases unmatched. The CDR3 consists of 15 residues. This CDR3 reads CASSRGLAGGGEQYF. CDR3 coding DNA: TGTGCCAGCAGTCGCGGACTAGCGGGGGGCGGCGAGCAGTACTTC.

The chain has TRBV6-5 and TRBJ1-1; D unresolved. The V gene lost 8 bases and the J gene lost 2 bases, with 12 bases spanning the gap. The germline gives CDR1 MNHEY, CDR2 SVGAGI. The CDR3 consists of 13 residues. CDR3 DNA: TGTGCCAGCTCGGTGAGAGAAAACACTGAAGCTTTCTTT. Protein sequence: CASSVRENTEAFF.

The CDR3 DNA reads as TGTGCCAGCAGCCCGGGACAGGGGAACCAGCCCCAGCATTTT. Its translation: CASSPGQGNQPQHF. The chain carries TRBV2 and TRBJ1-5; 10 bases agree with TRBD1. Trimming cost V 6 bases and J 7 bases; bases outside gene matches: 6. The CDR3 sequence is 14 residues long. Germline CDR1 is SNHLY and CDR2 is FYNNEI.

The chain joins TRBV7-2 to TRBJ1-4, with a possible D match to TRBD1 (6 bases). The CDR3 sequence is 13 residues long. The V and J ends lost 3 bases and 8 bases respectively, with 10 bases between them. Per the germline V gene, CDR1 is SGHTA and CDR2 is FQGNSA. CDR3 residues: CASSFTGNEKLFF. CDR3 coding DNA: TGTGCCAGCAGCTTTACAGGGAACGAAAAACTGTTTTTT.

The V and J genes are TRBV5-1 and TRBJ2-1; D unresolved. The CDR3 spans 13 residues. Trimming stripped 4 bases from V and 5 bases from J, with 10 bases between. Germline CDR1 reads SGHRS; CDR2 reads YFSETQ. The CDR3, as DNA: TGCGCCAGCAGCCAACAAATGGACAATGAGCAGTTCTTC. It yields the protein CASSQQMDNEQFF. Based on the CDR3 plus reference TRBV5-1 and TRBJ2-1, the full variable domain is KAGVTQTPRYLIKTRGQQVTLSCSPISGHRSVSWYQQTPGQGLQFLFEYFSETQRNKGNFPGRFSGRQFSNSRSEMNVSTLELGDSALYLCASSQQMDNEQFFGPGTRLTVL.